The 15 T cell receptor beta chains given below trace back to one sample, sequenced in a study of CD8 T cells in Susac syndrome. An input of roughly 0.5 to 1 ug of RNA was subjected to reverse transcription using random hexamers. TCRdb used MiXCR to reprocess the immunoSEQ multiplex PCR reads, holding one entry per CDR3 protein. The sample yields approximately 200,000 distinct CDR3 sequences, approximately 95% seen once. Input material: CD4+ T cells from PBMCs. The receptors stem from a human donor with multiple sclerosis.

The chain couples TRBV29-1 to TRBJ1-1; 7 nucleotides agree with TRBD1. Trimming cost V 7 bases and J 1 base; bases outside gene matches: 6. Germline CDR1 and CDR2: SQVTM and ANQGSEA. This CDR3 contains 13 residues. The CDR3 region is CSGRGQPNTEAFF. CDR3 in DNA: TGCAGCGGAAGGGGACAGCCGAACACTGAAGCTTTCTTT.

V is TRBV18 and J is TRBJ1-5, with a tentative D call TRBD1 (5 bases). This CDR3 has 17 amino acids. CDR1 and CDR2 (germline): KGHSH, LQKENI. Trimming removed 3 bases from V and 0 bases from J, with 15 bases in between. The CDR3 DNA sequence: TGTGCCAGCTCACCTTTCGACAGCCTTAGTAGCAATCAGCCCCAGCATTTT. This encodes CASSPFDSLSSNQPQHF. Variable domain in full (rest from reference TRBV18 and TRBJ1-5): NAGVMQNPRHLVRRRGQEARLRCSPMKGHSHVYWYRQLPEEGLKFMVYLQKENIIDESGMPKERFSAEFPKEGPSILRIQQVVRGDSAAYFCASSPFDSLSSNQPQHFGDGTRLSIL.

The V and J genes are TRBV20-1 and TRBJ2-1, with D perhaps TRBD1 (6 bases). V was cut by 2 bases and J by 10 bases, with 15 bases left in between. Germline values: CDR1 DFQATT, CDR2 SNEGSKA (reference sequence). The CDR3 spans 13 residues. Here the CDR3 DNA reads TGCAGTGCTAGACCCCACGACAGGACAGAGCAGTTCTTC. Translation: CSARPHDRTEQFF.

The chain couples TRBV27 to TRBJ2-2; D possibly corresponds to TRBD2 (7 bases). V was pared by 8 bases and J by 4 bases, with 17 bases between. The CDR3 extends over 15 amino acids. Germline CDR1 MNHEY, CDR2 SMNVEV (reference sequence). The CDR3 spells CASHPWEGGTGELFF. The CDR3 region has the DNA TGTGCCAGCCACCCTTGGGAGGGGGGCACCGGGGAGCTGTTTTTT.

This sequence joins TRBV3-1 and TRBJ2-3; 11 bases fit TRBD2. Germline CDR1 is LGHDT and CDR2 is YNNKEL (reference sequence). The CDR3 is 16 residues long. The J segment lost 2 bases and the V segment lost 4 bases, leaving 5 bases of the junction unmatched. CDR3 protein: CASSRTSGGFTDTQYF. The DNA of the CDR3 is TGTGCCAGCAGCCGAACTAGCGGGGGATTCACAGATACGCAGTATTTT.

The chain links TRBV12-3 or TRBV12-4 to TRBJ2-4; D is ambiguous. The V and J ends lost 2 bases and 0 bases respectively, with 8 bases between them. This CDR3 is 15 amino acids long. The CDR3 DNA sequence: TGTGCCAGCAGTTTATTAGCTATAGCCAAAAACATTCAGTACTTC. Its translation is CASSLLAIAKNIQYF.

The chain employs TRBV14 and TRBJ1-2; D not certain. Germline lookup yields CDR1 SGHDN and CDR2 FVKESK. The V gene lost 0 bases and the J gene lost 4 bases, with 9 bases spanning the gap. The CDR3 runs 14 residues. The CDR3: CASSQDPSGYGYTF. The CDR3 coding sequence is TGTGCCAGCAGCCAAGATCCCAGTGGCTATGGCTACACCTTC.

There are a few counts of this clonotype. This sequence joins TRBV11-2 and TRBJ2-3, with D unclear. The germline V gene has CDR1 SGHAT and CDR2 FQNNGV. The V end lost 3 bases, the J end lost 2 bases, and 9 bases lay between the germline ends. This CDR3 is built from 14 residues. This CDR3 is CASSLGTFTDTQYF. CDR3 bases: TGTGCCAGCAGCTTGGGTACCTTCACAGATACGCAGTATTTT.

The chain recombines TRBV29-1 with TRBJ1-4, with D tentatively TRBD1 (5 bases). The CDR3 length is 13 residues. The germline V and J ends were trimmed by 4 bases and 3 bases, with 9 bases remaining between them. Germline V lookup: CDR1 SQVTM, CDR2 ANQGSEA. The CDR3 region is CSVAAGSNEKLFF. The CDR3 DNA follows: TGCAGCGTTGCGGCAGGGTCTAATGAAAAACTGTTTTTT.

The genes are TRBV29-1 and TRBJ1-4, with no clear D. The germline gives CDR1 SQVTM, CDR2 ANQGSEA. The germline V and J ends were trimmed by 2 bases and 5 bases, with 9 bases remaining between them. The CDR3 is 13 residues long. CDR3 in DNA: TGCAGCGTTGAATTGGACGGGAATGAAAAACTGTTTTTT. It encodes CSVELDGNEKLFF.

The chain couples TRBV2 to TRBJ2-3; 10 positions agree with TRBD2. The trim removed 5 bases at V and 3 bases at J, leaving 5 bases unmatched. Germline CDR1 and CDR2: SNHLY and FYNNEI. CDR3 length: 15 amino acids. The CDR3 nucleotides are TGTGCCAGCAGTCCGGGACTAGCGTTGACAGATACGCAGTATTTT. It codes for CASSPGLALTDTQYF.

The rearrangement uses TRBV27 and TRBJ2-7; no clear D gene. CDR3 length equals 11 residues. The germline V and J ends were trimmed by 6 bases and 4 bases, with 7 bases remaining between them. Looked up from germline, CDR1 is MNHEY and CDR2 is SMNVEV (reference sequence). This CDR3 is CASRPEYEQYV. The CDR3 DNA reads TGTGCCAGCAGGCCAGAGTACGAGCAGTACGTC.

This rearrangement joins TRBV28 to TRBJ1-1, with TRBD1 matching 8 bases. Per the germline V gene, CDR1 is MDHEN and CDR2 is SYDVKM. CDR3 length: 15 residues. After removal of 5 bases from V and 3 bases from J, the junction contained 8 bases not matched to a gene. The CDR3, as DNA: TGTGCCAGCAGTCCCTGGACAGGGAAGGACACTGAAGCTTTCTTT. Residues: CASSPWTGKDTEAFF.

This chain connects TRBV11-1 to TRBJ1-1, with TRBD1 as a possible D gene (5 bases). The ends were cut back, 2 bases at V and 6 bases at J, with 10 bases in the middle. The CDR3 is 13 amino acids. Germline V gives CDR1 SGHAT, CDR2 FQDESV (reference sequence). CDR3 DNA sequence: TGTGCCAGCAGCTTAAGAGGGGTTGCTGAAGCTTTCTTT. Translating gives CASSLRGVAEAFF.

This chain links TRBV12-3 or TRBV12-4 with TRBJ1-4; D is uncertain. There are 11 residues in the CDR3. V lost 5 bases and J 5 bases, leaving 3 bases between the germline ends. The CDR3 region has the DNA TGTGCCAGCAGTCCAAATGAAAAACTGTTTTTT. Translated, it gives CASSPNEKLFF.